A selection of T cell receptor beta chains follows, all from one sample in a study of shared clonotypes between healthy human individuals. Measured with immunoSEQ multiplex PCR; TCRdb has only the in-frame clones, and not every one. The table lists about 2.4 million clones, under 95% of them singletons. The specimen sequenced was naive CD4+ T cells from PBMCs. Source of these receptors: a man aged 18 to 30 in good health. Some clones in this sample may be carry-over from other donors' samples. The CDR3 runs from the conserved cysteine through the conserved F or W. A D gene is named only where the DNA matches it firmly. For some rows the clone size is stated as once, few or many, or as a class when expanded; others skip it.

j_gene	v_gene	abundance	d_gene	CDR3nt	CDR3aa
TRBJ2-7	TRBV28	-	-	TGTGCCAGCAGTTCCGGCCAAAGAACGGGACTTTCGTACTACGAGCAGTACTTC	CASSSGQRTGLSYYEQYF
TRBJ1-5	TRBV5-4	-	-	TGTGCCAGCAGCTTAGGGCTCAATCAGCCCCAGCATTTT	CASSLGLNQPQHF
TRBJ2-5	TRBV19	-	-	TGTGCCAGTAGTATAGCCCGGGGACGATGGGGGACCCAGTACTTC	CASSIARGRWGTQYF
TRBJ1-4	TRBV7-3	few	-	TGTGCCAGCAGCGCCGCGGCTGGAGGAAAACTGTTTTTT	CASSAAAGGKLFF
TRBJ1-5	TRBV5-1	few	TRBD1	TGCGCCAGCAGCTTGGGGGGACAGGTCAATCAGCCCCAGCATTTT	CASSLGGQVNQPQHF
TRBJ2-7	TRBV7-3	-	TRBD2	TGTGCCAGCAGCTTAAGGAGGACTAGCGCCTCCTACGAGCAGTACTTC	CASSLRRTSASYEQYF
TRBJ2-7	TRBV6-5	few	-	TGTGCCAGCTCAGAAGGCGACTACGAGCAGTACTTC	CASSEGDYEQYF
TRBJ2-5	TRBV25-1	-	TRBD2	TGTGCCAGCAGTGACGGACTAGCGGGAGCGGAGACCCAGTACTTC	CASSDGLAGAETQYF
TRBJ2-4	TRBV28	-	TRBD1	TGTGCCAGCAGTCCTTGGACAGGGGGCGACAAAAACATTCAGTACTTC	CASSPWTGGDKNIQYF
TRBJ2-2	TRBV18	-	TRBD1	TGTGCCAGCTCACGCGGACAGGGGCCCGTTAACACCGGGGAGCTGTTTTTT	CASSRGQGPVNTGELFF
TRBJ2-7	TRBV7-2	-	TRBD2	TGTGCCAGCAGCTTAGTCCGGACTAGCGGGGACGAGCAGTACTTC	CASSLVRTSGDEQYF
TRBJ2-7	TRBV6-5	-	TRBD1	TGTGCCAGCAGTTTCAAGTACAGGGGGCCCTCCTACGAGCAGTACTTC	CASSFKYRGPSYEQYF
TRBJ2-3	TRBV28	-	-	TGTGCCACCCTTGGTAGGGGGACAGATACGCAGTATTTT	CATLGRGTDTQYF
TRBJ2-3	TRBV5-1	-	-	TGCGCCAGCAGCCTCGGGACGTCCGGGGATACGCAGTATTTT	CASSLGTSGDTQYF
TRBJ1-2	TRBV4-1	-	-	TGCGCCAGCAGCCAACCTGACAGTCCCTTCTATGGCTACACCTTC	CASSQPDSPFYGYTF
TRBJ1-1	TRBV23-1	once	-	TGCGCCAGCAGTCAAAGGGGAAAAGCTGAAGCTTTCTTT	CASSQRGKAEAFF
TRBJ2-1	TRBV7-2	-	-	TGTGCCAGCAGCCGTACGCGGGACCCGTACAATGAGCAGTTCTTC	CASSRTRDPYNEQFF
TRBJ1-1	TRBV7-9	-	-	TGTGCCAGCAGCCGGAGAGGGGACACTGAAGCTTTCTTT	CASSRRGDTEAFF
TRBJ2-1	TRBV20-1	-	-	TGCAGTGCTCAGACAGTCGCGCAGTTCTTC	CSAQTVAQFF
TRBJ2-1	TRBV7-9	-	-	TGTGCCAGCAGGAACGATGTTGAGCAGTTCTTC	CASRNDVEQFF
TRBJ2-7	TRBV6-5	-	-	TGTGCCAGCAGACCGACAGGAGCGCACGAGCAGTACTTC	CASRPTGAHEQYF
TRBJ2-3	TRBV18	-	-	TGTGCCAGCTCACTCCCCAGAGAGAGCACAGATACGCAGTATTTT	CASSLPRESTDTQYF
TRBJ1-1	TRBV5-1	-	-	TGCGCCAGCAGCTTGGTCTCACGGGACACTGAAGCTTTCTTT	CASSLVSRDTEAFF
TRBJ1-1	TRBV20-1	-	-	TGCAGTGCTAGAGCGGGGAGTGAAGCTTTCTTT	CSARAGSEAFF
TRBJ1-2	TRBV2	-	-	TGTGCCAGCAGTAACCGGGTCCCTAACTATGGCTACACCTTC	CASSNRVPNYGYTF
TRBJ2-7	TRBV7-8	-	TRBD2	TGTGCCAGCAGCTTTAGCGGGAGGGTTTGGGAGCAGTACTTC	CASSFSGRVWEQYF
TRBJ2-3	TRBV4-2	-	TRBD2	TGTGCCAGCAGCCTAGGGACTAGCTTGAGCACAGATACGCAGTATTTT	CASSLGTSLSTDTQYF
TRBJ2-7	TRBV29-1	once	-	TGCAGCGTTGCGCGGCCAGGGCACGAGCAGTACTTC	CSVARPGHEQYF
TRBJ2-1	TRBV2	-	TRBD1	TGTGCCAGCAGTGTGCAGGGGGCAATCTACAATGAGCAGTTCTTC	CASSVQGAIYNEQFF
TRBJ2-5	TRBV7-9	-	-	TGTGCCAGCAGCTTAGGAGGTGGTCGGGCAGAGACCCAGTACTTC	CASSLGGGRAETQYF
TRBJ2-1	TRBV6-5	-	TRBD2	TGTGCCAGCAGTTCCAGCGCGGGAGGCCCCTACAATGAGCAGTTCTTC	CASSSSAGGPYNEQFF
TRBJ2-1	TRBV7-2	-	-	TGTGCCAGCAGCACTAAACGGTTAGCGGACTACAATGAGCAGTTCTTC	CASSTKRLADYNEQFF
TRBJ2-1	TRBV7-3	-	-	TGTGCCAGCAGCACCACTCCAGGGGCGCCTATAAAGGAGCAGTTCTTC	CASSTTPGAPIKEQFF
TRBJ1-4	TRBV5-1	-	-	TGCGCCAGCAGCTCGGAGGGATCTAATGAAAAACTGTTTTTT	CASSSEGSNEKLFF
TRBJ2-5	TRBV5-1	-	TRBD1	TGCGCCAGCAGCTGGGGACAGCCATCCCAAGAGACCCAGTACTTC	CASSWGQPSQETQYF
TRBJ1-2	TRBV5-6	-	TRBD1	TGTGCCAGCAGCTTGCCCCTGACAGGGGGCAATGGCTACACCTTC	CASSLPLTGGNGYTF
TRBJ1-5	TRBV7-8	-	TRBD1	TGTGCCAGCAGCTTAGCGACAGGGAGAAGCAATCAGCCCCAGCATTTT	CASSLATGRSNQPQHF
TRBJ2-7	TRBV30	-	-	TGTGCCTTATTACAGGTCCCGGGCCGCGAGCAGTACTTC	CALLQVPGREQYF
TRBJ2-3	TRBV7-3	-	TRBD2	TGTGCCAGCAGCCCGTTAGCGGGAGGAGGCACAGATACGCAGTATTTT	CASSPLAGGGTDTQYF
TRBJ2-6	TRBV19	-	TRBD1	TGTGCCAGTAGTACGGGACAGGGGTTAAGCGTCCTGACTTTC	CASSTGQGLSVLTF
TRBJ1-6	TRBV27	once	-	TGTGCCAGCAGTTCGGGACAATTCAGAAATTCACCCCTCCACTTT	CASSSGQFRNSPLHF
TRBJ1-2	TRBV29-1	-	-	TGCAGCGTCACGACACCGAACTATGGCTACACCTTC	CSVTTPNYGYTF
TRBJ2-1	TRBV5-1	-	-	TGCGCCAGCAGCGAGAGGACAGTCCTCTACAATGAGCAGTTCTTC	CASSERTVLYNEQFF
TRBJ1-1	TRBV19	-	-	TGTGCCAGTCAATCCGGGTTTGGGAACACTGAAGCTTTCTTT	CASQSGFGNTEAFF
TRBJ1-4	TRBV2	-	TRBD1	TGTGCCAGCAGCGCGACCACAGGGGGCGAAAAACTGTTTTTT	CASSATTGGEKLFF
TRBJ2-7	TRBV6-5	-	-	TGTGCCAGCAGGGTTCAGAGGGTGGGGGAGCAGTACTTC	CASRVQRVGEQYF
TRBJ1-5	TRBV7-9	-	-	TGTGCCAGCAGTTGGGGGGGCGCTGGCAATCAGCCCCAGCATTTT	CASSWGGAGNQPQHF
TRBJ2-1	TRBV5-4	-	-	TGTGCCAGCAGCTACTTGGGGGATGAGCAGTTCTTC	CASSYLGDEQFF
TRBJ1-6	TRBV7-2	-	-	TGTGCCAGCAGCTTAGTCGCGAATTCACCCCTCCACTTT	CASSLVANSPLHF
TRBJ2-1	TRBV15	-	-	TGTGCCGCCAGCAGACGATCCGGGTCCCCCCCGGATGAGCAGTTCTTC	CAASRRSGSPPDEQFF
TRBJ2-1	TRBV6-6	once	TRBD2	TGTGCCAGCAGTTACTCCGCCGCGGGAGAGCAGTATGAGCAGTTCTTC	CASSYSAAGEQYEQFF
TRBJ1-5	TRBV6-5	-	TRBD1	TGTGCCAGCAGTTCAAACAGGGGGAGCCAGCCCCAGCATTTT	CASSSNRGSQPQHF
TRBJ2-3	TRBV7-9	-	TRBD2	TGTGCCAGCAGCTTATTGCCGGGGGGGAGCACAGATACGCAGTATTTT	CASSLLPGGSTDTQYF
TRBJ1-3	TRBV2	-	-	TGTGCCAGCAGTGCGAGGTTCTCTGGAAACACCATATATTTT	CASSARFSGNTIYF
TRBJ1-1	TRBV5-1	-	TRBD1	TGCGCCAGCAACCCACAGGGGGAGAGAAACACTGAAGCTTTCTTT	CASNPQGERNTEAFF
TRBJ2-5	TRBV5-1	-	-	TGCGCCAGCAGCTTGGAAGCAGAGACCCAGTACTTC	CASSLEAETQYF
TRBJ1-4	TRBV28	-	-	TGTGCCAGCAGTAATCCGGGGGCCAATAATGAAAAACTGTTTTTT	CASSNPGANNEKLFF